Listed here are 25 T cell receptor beta chains from one sample, sequenced in a study of blood T cell repertoires in COVID-19. Sequencing was performed with immunoSEQ multiplex PCR; in TCRdb, only in-frame clones are kept and a portion is missing. This table has 140,000 or so clones, 85% appearing once. Sequencing was carried out using peripheral blood. The receptor source for this set is a man aged 50 to 59 with acute or convalescent COVID-19.

The chain combines TRBV11-3 with TRBJ1-1; TRBD1 aligns across 10 bases. This CDR3 is built from 13 residues. V trimming: 5 bases; J trimming: 8 bases; junction bases outside the gene matches: 5. Germline loops: CDR1 SGHNT, CDR2 YENEEA. CDR3 loop: CASSVDRGREAFF. CDR3 DNA sequence: TGTGCCAGCAGCGTCGACAGGGGGCGGGAAGCTTTCTTT.

The chain is built from TRBV18 and TRBJ2-7; 16 bases agree with TRBD2. The CDR3 is 18 amino acids. V gave up 3 bases and J gave up 3 bases; unmatched junction bases: 8. CDR1 and CDR2 from the germline V gene are KGHSH and LQKENI. The CDR3 sequence is CASSPTPGLAGGSYEQYF. DNA of the CDR3: TGTGCCAGCTCACCGACTCCGGGACTAGCGGGAGGGAGCTACGAGCAGTACTTC.

V and J are TRBV5-1 and TRBJ1-1; perhaps TRBD1 as D (5 bases). The V and J ends lost 2 bases and 3 bases respectively, with 8 bases between them. The CDR3 totals 13 residues. Per the germline V gene, CDR1 is SGHRS and CDR2 is YFSETQ. The CDR3 is CASSFGGDTEAFF. The DNA of the CDR3 is TGCGCCAGCAGCTTTGGAGGGGACACTGAAGCTTTCTTT.

This chain uses TRBV5-1 with TRBJ1-6; TRBD1 matches 7 bases. V gave up 0 bases and J gave up 7 bases; unmatched junction bases: 4. Germline V gene lookup returns CDR1 SGHRS and CDR2 YFSETQ. This CDR3 region has 15 residues. This chain's CDR3 is CASSLGGTENSPLHF. The CDR3 DNA reads TGCGCCAGCAGCTTGGGAGGGACAGAAAATTCACCCCTCCACTTT.

V gene TRBV19 combines with J gene TRBJ2-3, with a weak D call TRBD1 (5 bases). Germline assignment: CDR1 LNHDA and CDR2 SQIVND (reference sequence). The CDR3 consists of 14 residues. Trimming pared 4 bases from V and 2 bases from J, leaving 10 bases between. The CDR3 DNA is TGTGCCAGTAGTAAACAGGTTTACACAGATACGCAGTATTTT. Translated, it gives CASSKQVYTDTQYF.

This chain links TRBV10-3 with TRBJ1-3, with a weak D call TRBD1 (5 bases). Trimming removed 3 bases from V and 7 bases from J, with 7 bases in between. CDR3 length: 12 residues. Per germline, CDR1 ENHRY and CDR2 SYGVKD. CDR3 protein: CAISDYRNTIYF. The CDR3, as DNA: TGTGCCATCAGTGATTACAGGAACACCATATATTTT.

The chain joins TRBV5-1 to TRBJ1-2, with a weak D call TRBD1 (5 bases). The V gene's germline CDR1 is SGHRS and CDR2 YFSETQ. V was trimmed by 3 bases and J by 0 bases, leaving 9 bases between them. This CDR3 region has 14 residues. The CDR3: CASSSQTANYGYTF. The CDR3, as DNA: TGCGCCAGCAGCTCCCAGACAGCTAACTATGGCTACACCTTC.

The genes are TRBV24-1 and TRBJ2-2; possibly TRBD1 for D (5 bases). V gave up 9 bases and J gave up 4 bases, with 8 bases separating them. This CDR3 is 12 amino acids long. Germline CDR1 is KGHDR and CDR2 is SFDVKD. CDR3 protein: CATGQRTGELFF. In DNA, the CDR3 is TGTGCCACCGGACAACGCACCGGGGAGCTGTTTTTT.

This clone was observed a few times. The chain is built from TRBV11-2 and TRBJ1-4; no clear D gene. V gave up 5 bases and J gave up 0 bases, with 4 bases separating them. From germline, CDR1 is SGHAT and CDR2 FQNNGV. This CDR3 comprises 13 residues. The CDR3 loop is CASSLATNEKLFF. In nucleotides, the CDR3 is TGTGCCAGCAGCCTCGCAACTAATGAAAAACTGTTTTTT.

The sample holds one count of this clone. This chain joins TRBV10-3 and TRBJ1-2; 9 nucleotides align to TRBD1. Germline CDR1 ENHRY, CDR2 SYGVKD. V was clipped by 2 bases and J by 4 bases; unmatched bases: 8. CDR3 size: 16 residues. The CDR3 nucleotides are TGTGCCATCAGTGAGACTGTACAGGGGGCGGTCTATGGCTACACCTTC. Amino acid sequence: CAISETVQGAVYGYTF.

The chain has TRBV11-3 and TRBJ2-5; no clear D gene. Trimming took off 1 base at V and 1 base at J, with 4 bases between the two ends. The CDR3 runs to 13 residues. Germline V gene sequence: CDR1 SGHNT, CDR2 YENEEA. The CDR3 DNA reads as TGTGCCAGCAGCTTAGGACTCCAAGAGACCCAGTACTTC. Translating it yields CASSLGLQETQYF.

The chain carries TRBV19 and TRBJ1-4, with 7 positions matching TRBD1. The CDR3 contains 16 residues. The J segment lost 5 bases and the V segment lost 6 bases, leaving 12 bases of the junction unmatched. In germline, CDR1 is LNHDA, CDR2 SQIVND (reference sequence). CDR3 sequence: CASRNPYRGRNEKLFF. In nucleotides, the CDR3 is TGTGCCAGTAGGAACCCGTACAGGGGCCGAAATGAAAAACTGTTTTTT.

V gene TRBV4-1 combines with J gene TRBJ2-1, with TRBD2 matching over 9 bases. Germline V gives CDR1 MGHRA, CDR2 YSYEKL. This CDR3 is 16 amino acids long. V dropped 0 bases and J dropped 7; count of bases not matched to a gene: 7. CDR3 sequence (DNA): TGCGCCAGCAGCCAAGATCGAGCTAGCGGGATAAATGAGCAGTTCTTC. Translating gives CASSQDRASGINEQFF.

The rearrangement links TRBV7-2 to TRBJ2-3; D ambiguous. The CDR3 loop spans 16 amino acids. Deletions cut 3 bases from V and 1 base from J, with 14 bases between. Germline values: CDR1 SGHTA, CDR2 FQGNSA. The DNA of the CDR3 is TGTGCCAGCAGCTTCTTAGCTTTTACCCGCACAGATACGCAGTATTTT. Translated, it gives CASSFLAFTRTDTQYF. The variable domain in full, with the rest retrieved from reference TRBV7-2 and TRBJ2-3, is GAGVSQSPSNKVTEKGKDVELRCDPISGHTALYWYRQSLGQGLEFLIYFQGNSAPDKSGLPSDRFSAERTGGSVSTLTIQRTQQEDSAVYLCASSFLAFTRTDTQYFGPGTRLTVL.

The chain uses TRBV6-5 and TRBJ1-1; TRBD1 aligns across 7 bases. The length of the CDR3 is 14 residues. Germline trimming cut 6 bases from V and 4 bases from J; bases unmatched to any gene: 8. CDR1 and CDR2 (germline): MNHEY, SVGAGI. DNA of the CDR3: TGTGCCAGCAGCCCCACAGGGGTACGCACTGAAGCTTTCTTT. Its protein is CASSPTGVRTEAFF.

The chain combines TRBV6-5 with TRBJ1-2; 7 nucleotides agree with TRBD1. Germline V gene lookup returns CDR1 MNHEY and CDR2 SVGAGI. Unmatched junction bases numbered 4, after V lost 6 bases and J lost 3 bases. This CDR3 is built from 13 residues. The CDR3 sequence is CASSLDRDYGYTF. The CDR3 nucleotides read TGTGCCAGCAGCTTAGACAGGGACTATGGCTACACCTTC.

V and J are TRBV28 and TRBJ2-7; perhaps TRBD1 as D (6 bases). Deletions cut 3 bases from V and 5 bases from J, with 14 bases between. CDR3 length: 14 amino acids. Germline lookup yields CDR1 MDHEN and CDR2 SYDVKM. For the CDR3, the DNA is TGTGCCAGCAGTTTTTCCAGGGGTAGCGACGAGCAGTACTTC. Its translation is CASSFSRGSDEQYF.

The rearrangement joins TRBV25-1 to TRBJ1-6, with 9 bases fitting TRBD1. The CDR3 has 15 amino acids. CDR1 and CDR2 (germline): MGHDK, SYGVNS. V trimming: 4 bases; J trimming: 9 bases; junction bases outside the gene matches: 7. The CDR3 DNA follows: TGTGCCAGCAGTGTGGGACAGGGTTTTGGTTCACCCCTCCACTTT. Translation gives CASSVGQGFGSPLHF.

The gene calls are TRBV11-2 and TRBJ2-1; 9 bases agree with TRBD2. This CDR3 comprises 15 residues. J gave up 6 bases and V 1 base, and 4 bases lay outside the gene matches. Germline V lookup: CDR1 SGHAT, CDR2 FQNNGV. The CDR3 protein is CASSLVLAGRNEQFF. The CDR3 DNA sequence: TGTGCCAGCAGCTTAGTCCTAGCGGGACGCAATGAGCAGTTCTTC.

V is TRBV28 and J is TRBJ1-5, with a tentative D call TRBD1 (6 bases). V was cut by 7 bases and J by 3 bases, with 16 bases left in between. The CDR3 consists of 15 residues. Germline V gene lookup returns CDR1 MDHEN and CDR2 SYDVKM. The CDR3 DNA reads as TGTGCCAGCAAGGTCGAGGGGGTTGTCAATCAGCCCCAGCATTTT. Translation gives CASKVEGVVNQPQHF.

The V call is TRBV4-1, the J call TRBJ1-1; D possibly corresponds to TRBD1 (5 bases). The V end was cut by 5 bases, the J end by 11 bases, with 18 bases between. Germline assignment: CDR1 MGHRA and CDR2 YSYEKL. The CDR3 is 13 amino acids. CDR3 amino acids: CASSYVGEGGAFF. The CDR3 DNA sequence: TGCGCCAGCAGCTACGTAGGGGAGGGTGGTGCTTTCTTT.

This clone was observed a handful of times. V gene TRBV2 combines with J gene TRBJ2-7, with 7 bases that match TRBD1. The junction had 10 bases not matched to a gene; V was cut back by 6 bases and J by 5 bases. The CDR3 is 14 amino acids. Germline-derived CDR1 and CDR2 are SNHLY and FYNNEI. Here the CDR3 reads CASRRQGLSHEQYF. DNA for the CDR3: TGTGCCAGCAGACGACAGGGCCTGTCCCACGAGCAGTACTTC.

The rearrangement uses TRBV6-5 and TRBJ1-2; 7 bases match TRBD1. Germline V gives CDR1 MNHEY, CDR2 SVGAGI. Trimming cost V 8 bases and J 4 bases; bases outside gene matches: 10. CDR3 length equals 14 residues. The CDR3 DNA reads as TGTGCCAGCTCGATAGGGGGCATTAGCTATGGCTACACCTTC. Amino acids: CASSIGGISYGYTF.

V gene TRBV12-5 combines with J gene TRBJ1-6, with a weak D call TRBD1 (5 bases). There are 18 residues in the CDR3. Germline values: CDR1 LGHNT, CDR2 FRNRAP. Trimming pared 1 base from V and 7 bases from J, leaving 20 bases between. The CDR3 is CASGLETLGGRRNSPLHF. The CDR3 bases are TGTGCTAGTGGTTTGGAGACCCTCGGGGGTCGTAGGAATTCACCCCTCCACTTT.

This clone was recorded only once. The chain carries TRBV12-5 and TRBJ2-5; a possible D gene is TRBD1 (5 bases). From germline, CDR1 is LGHNT and CDR2 FRNRAP. The CDR3 contains 16 residues. The ends were cut back, 1 base at V and 4 bases at J, with 16 bases in the middle. The CDR3 DNA follows: TGTGCTAGTGGTTTGGGCAACGCACCCCAGGGAGAGACCCAGTACTTC. This translates into CASGLGNAPQGETQYF.